The 7 T cell receptor beta chains below all came from one sample that was sequenced in a study of beta chain features in type 1 diabetes. Expressed TCRB transcripts were sequenced because the entire RNA isolate underwent reverse transcription. Only in-frame clones appear in the TCRdb table, and some are missing; sequencing was by immunoSEQ multiplex PCR. The table shows 130,000 to 150,000 clones, with about 50% occurring only once. Sequenced material: Tregs from blood. The source of these receptors is a man aged 18-30 years in good health.

This clone was detected only a few times. CDR3 sequence: CASSLLAARGETQYF. As DNA, the CDR3 is TGCGCCAGCAGCCTTCTAGCGGCGAGGGGAGAGACCCAGTACTTC. The V gene is TRBV4-1, the J gene TRBJ2-5; 7 bases map to TRBD2. Trimming at V came to 4 bases and at J to 4 bases, leaving 9 bases not matched to a gene. Germline V lookup: CDR1 MGHRA, CDR2 YSYEKL. This CDR3 has 15 amino acids.

The chain couples TRBV18 to TRBJ2-7; 7 bases align to TRBD2. The J segment lost 3 bases and the V segment lost 0 bases, leaving 2 bases of the junction unmatched. This CDR3 contains 14 residues. CDR1 and CDR2 (germline): KGHSH, LQKENI. CDR3 in amino acids: CASSPPVAGYEQYF. Here the CDR3 DNA reads TGTGCCAGCTCACCACCGGTAGCGGGCTACGAGCAGTACTTC.

The rearrangement links TRBV18 to TRBJ2-1, with 12 bases lining up with TRBD2. Germline trimming cut 5 bases from V and 4 bases from J; bases unmatched to any gene: 3. This CDR3 region has 15 residues. Germline loops: CDR1 KGHSH, CDR2 LQKENI. The CDR3 is CASSALAGGYNEQFF. CDR3 DNA: TGTGCCAGCTCAGCCCTAGCGGGAGGGTACAATGAGCAGTTCTTC.

J is TRBJ2-6 and V is TRBV6-5; TRBD2 might be the D (6 bases). CDR3 size: 15 residues. Trimming pared 6 bases from V and 0 bases from J, leaving 9 bases between. The germline gives CDR1 MNHEY, CDR2 SVGAGI. CDR3 sequence reads: CASSPGGSGANVLTF. CDR3 nucleotides: TGTGCCAGCAGCCCCGGGGGCTCTGGGGCCAACGTCCTGACTTTC.

This sequence joins TRBV7-8 and TRBJ2-3; 7 bases align to TRBD2. The V gene end was trimmed by 6 bases and the J gene end by 3 bases; junction bases not matched to a gene: 0. CDR3 size: 12 residues. Germline V lookup: CDR1 SGHVS, CDR2 FQNEAQ. CDR3 residues: CASRGGTDTQYF. The CDR3, as DNA: TGTGCCAGCAGGGGGGGGACAGATACGCAGTATTTT.

The rearrangement links TRBV11-1 to TRBJ2-7; 10 bases are a match to TRBD2. Germline CDR1 is SGHAT and CDR2 is FQDESV (reference sequence). The CDR3 covers 15 residues. The J segment lost 1 base and the V segment lost 0 bases, leaving 0 bases of the junction unmatched. The CDR3 reads CASSLAGLASYEQYF. The CDR3 DNA follows: TGTGCCAGCAGCTTAGCGGGACTAGCGTCCTACGAGCAGTACTTC. Variable domain in full (rest from reference TRBV11-1 and TRBJ2-7): EAEVAQSPRYKITEKSQAVAFWCDPISGHATLYWYRQILGQGPELLVQFQDESVVDDSQLPKDRFSAERLKGVDSTLKIQPAELGDSAMYLCASSLAGLASYEQYFGPGTRLTVT.

This chain joins TRBV27 and TRBJ2-2; no definite D call. The V gene lost 10 bases and the J gene lost 0 bases, with 9 bases spanning the gap. Germline lookup yields CDR1 MNHEY and CDR2 SMNVEV (reference sequence). The CDR3 has 13 amino acids. CDR3 loop: CAITHPNTGELFF. CDR3 DNA: TGTGCCATCACACACCCGAACACCGGGGAGCTGTTTTTT.